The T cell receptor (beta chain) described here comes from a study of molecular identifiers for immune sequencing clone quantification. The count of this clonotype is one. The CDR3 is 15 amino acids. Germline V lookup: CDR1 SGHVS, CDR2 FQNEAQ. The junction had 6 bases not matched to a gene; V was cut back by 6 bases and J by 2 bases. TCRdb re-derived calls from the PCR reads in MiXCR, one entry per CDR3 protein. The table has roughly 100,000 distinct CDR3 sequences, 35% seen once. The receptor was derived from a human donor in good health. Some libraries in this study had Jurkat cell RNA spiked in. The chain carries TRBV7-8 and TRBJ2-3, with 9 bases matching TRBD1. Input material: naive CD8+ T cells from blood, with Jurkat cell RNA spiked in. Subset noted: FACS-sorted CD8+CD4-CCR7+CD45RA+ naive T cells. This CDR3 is CASSPGQGTTDTQYF. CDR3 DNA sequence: TGTGCCAGCAGTCCGGGACAGGGAACCACAGATACGCAGTATTTT. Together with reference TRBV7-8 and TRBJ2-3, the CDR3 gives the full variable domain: GAGVSQSPRYKVAKRGQDVALRCDPISGHVSLFWYQQALGQGPEFLTYFQNEAQLDKSGLPSDRFFAERPEGSVSTLKIQRTQQEDSAVYLCASSPGQGTTDTQYFGPGTRLTVL.